The 20 T cell receptor beta chains in this list originate from one sample, sequenced in a study of control samples from healthy donors and cancer patients. Method: immunoSEQ multiplex PCR; TCRdb's copy keeps in-frame clones and lacks some. Among some 56,000 clones listed, 90% to 95% were seen once. What was sequenced was blood. These receptors all come from a man younger than 45 in good health.

The CDR3 sequence is CASSLRGIYEKLFF. The CDR3 DNA sequence: TGTGCCAGCAGCTTGAGAGGGATCTATGAAAAACTGTTTTTT. The V gene is TRBV5-6, the J gene TRBJ1-4; D unclear. V was shortened by 1 base and J by 6 bases, with 10 bases between the two germline ends. The CDR3 contains 14 residues. In germline, CDR1 is SGHDT, CDR2 YYEEEE.

The chain recombines TRBV7-2 with TRBJ2-5; possible D gene TRBD2, 5 bases. CDR1 SGHTA and CDR2 FQGNSA come from the germline V gene. V gave up 4 bases and J gave up 5 bases, with 17 bases separating them. CDR3 length: 15 amino acids. Here the CDR3 reads CASSSLGLARETQYF. CDR3 bases: TGTGCCAGCAGCTCCCTCGGCCTAGCTCGGGAGACCCAGTACTTC.

Only one count was recorded for this clone. This rearrangement joins TRBV11-3 to TRBJ2-5; D is possibly TRBD1 or TRBD2 (5 bases each). The CDR3 runs to 18 residues. Trimming cost V 5 bases and J 5 bases, with 27 bases left between them. Germline-derived CDR1 and CDR2 are SGHNT and YENEEA. CDR3 DNA: TGTGCCAGCAGCGGCCACATTCCGGGACCGCACTCCTTGGAGACCCAGTACTTC. This sequence encodes CASSGHIPGPHSLETQYF. The full variable domain, completed using reference TRBV11-3 and TRBJ2-5, is EAGVVQSPRYKIIEKKQPVAFWCNPISGHNTLYWYLQNLGQGPELLIRYENEEAVDDSQLPKDRFSAERLKGVDSTLKIQPAELGDSAVYLCASSGHIPGPHSLETQYFGPGTRLLVL.

This clone came up once. The genes are TRBV7-8 and TRBJ1-2, with 7 bases that match TRBD1. Germline values: CDR1 SGHVS, CDR2 FQNEAQ. Losses at the gene ends were 0 bases for V and 2 bases for J; bases not matched to a gene: 0. The CDR3 is made up of 14 amino acids. The CDR3: CASSLAGQNYGYTF. The DNA for the CDR3 is TGTGCCAGCAGCTTAGCGGGACAGAACTATGGCTACACCTTC. The complete variable domain, with remaining parts taken from reference TRBV7-8 and TRBJ1-2, reads GAGVSQSPRYKVAKRGQDVALRCDPISGHVSLFWYQQALGQGPEFLTYFQNEAQLDKSGLPSDRFFAERPEGSVSTLKIQRTQQEDSAVYLCASSLAGQNYGYTFGSGTRLTVV.

The chain links TRBV11-2 to TRBJ2-3, with 7 bases fitting TRBD2. V lost 5 bases to trimming and J lost 4 bases; unmatched junction nucleotides: 9. CDR3 length: 15 amino acids. Looked up from germline, CDR1 is SGHAT and CDR2 is FQNNGV. The chain's CDR3 is CASSRLAGSPDTQYF. The DNA of the CDR3 is TGTGCCAGCAGCCGACTAGCTGGGTCCCCAGATACGCAGTATTTT.

The chain joins TRBV6-1 to TRBJ2-1, with 10 bases fitting TRBD2. CDR1 and CDR2 from the germline V gene are MNHNS and SASEGT. The CDR3 has 18 amino acids. The V segment lost 4 bases and the J segment 4 bases; nucleotides outside the gene matches: 13. This chain's CDR3 is CASSVALAGVPGYNEQFF. DNA for the CDR3: TGTGCCAGCAGTGTGGCTCTAGCGGGAGTACCCGGTTACAATGAGCAGTTCTTC.

The sample holds one count of this clone. The chain joins TRBV7-9 to TRBJ1-3; D gene unclear. This CDR3 has 13 residues. The V gene's germline CDR1 is SEHNR and CDR2 FQNEAQ (reference sequence). The V end lost 8 bases, the J end lost 0 bases, and 8 bases lay between the germline ends. This chain's CDR3 is CASAINSGNTIYF. For the CDR3, the DNA is TGTGCCAGCGCCATCAACTCTGGAAACACCATATATTTT. The variable domain in full, with the rest retrieved from reference TRBV7-9 and TRBJ1-3, is DTGVSQNPRHKITKRGQNVTFRCDPISEHNRLYWYRQTLGQGPEFLTYFQNEAQLEKSRLLSDRFSAERPKGSFSTLEIQRTEQGDSAMYLCASAINSGNTIYFGEGSWLTVV.

The chain recombines TRBV6-2 or TRBV6-3 with TRBJ1-1; no clear D. CDR3 length equals 11 residues. The V gene lost 5 bases and the J gene lost 5 bases, with 6 bases spanning the gap. The germline V gene has CDR1 MNHEY and CDR2 SVGEGT. This CDR3 reads CASSRVTEAFF. The CDR3 DNA reads TGTGCCAGCAGTAGGGTAACTGAAGCTTTCTTT.

The rearrangement links TRBV7-2 to TRBJ2-3; 8 nucleotides line up with TRBD1. CDR3 size: 15 residues. Trimming removed 1 base from V and 3 bases from J; junction bases left unmatched: 3. Germline V gene lookup returns CDR1 SGHTA and CDR2 FQGNSA. The CDR3 DNA follows: TGTGCCAGCAGCTTAGATCAGGGGGCAACAGATACGCAGTATTTT. Translated, it gives CASSLDQGATDTQYF.

The count of this clone is one. CDR3 sequence: CASSQTTGESHEQYF. The CDR3, as DNA: TGTGCCAGCAGCCAAACCACAGGGGAATCACACGAGCAGTACTTC. The V gene is TRBV7-3, the J gene TRBJ2-7; 7 bases align to TRBD1. The germline V gene encodes CDR1 SGHTA and CDR2 FQGTGA. This CDR3 is built from 15 residues. V shed 5 bases, J shed 5 bases, and the junction held 12 bases outside the gene matches.

The chain links TRBV28 to TRBJ2-3, with 8 bases identical to TRBD1. Per the germline V gene, CDR1 is MDHEN and CDR2 is SYDVKM. With V trimmed by 5 bases and J by 6 bases, 13 bases remained unmatched. The CDR3 contains 16 residues. CDR3 loop: CASSPPLTGEYDTQYF. CDR3 in DNA: TGTGCCAGCAGTCCCCCATTGACAGGGGAATATGATACGCAGTATTTT.

The chain carries TRBV6-5 and TRBJ2-5; 7 nucleotides match TRBD1. CDR3 size: 13 residues. The germline V gene encodes CDR1 MNHEY and CDR2 SVGAGI. J was trimmed by 5 bases and V by 6 bases; bases with no gene match: 6. CDR3 residues: CASSQQGSETQYF. The CDR3 DNA reads as TGTGCCAGCAGCCAACAGGGGTCGGAGACCCAGTACTTC.

The gene calls are TRBV5-1 and TRBJ2-7; weak D call: TRBD2 (6 bases). Trimming removed 5 bases from V and 13 bases from J, with 19 bases in between. Germline loops: CDR1 SGHRS, CDR2 YFSETQ. CDR3 length: 12 residues. CDR3: CASSPPDGGTYF. DNA for the CDR3: TGCGCCAGCAGTCCCCCGGACGGAGGGACCTACTTC. The variable domain in full, completed from reference TRBV5-1 and TRBJ2-7, reads KAGVTQTPRYLIKTRGQQVTLSCSPISGHRSVSWYQQTPGQGLQFLFEYFSETQRNKGNFPGRFSGRQFSNSRSEMNVSTLELGDSALYLCASSPPDGGTYFGPGTRLTVT.

This rearrangement joins TRBV28 to TRBJ2-4; possible D gene TRBD2, 5 bases. CDR1 is MDHEN, CDR2 SYDVKM, per germline. This CDR3 has 15 amino acids. V gave up 8 bases and J gave up 1 base, with 15 bases separating them. The CDR3 protein is CASGPGPGAKNIQYF. CDR3 coding DNA: TGTGCCAGCGGCCCGGGTCCGGGGGCCAAAAACATTCAGTACTTC.

The chain links TRBV5-1 to TRBJ1-6; no reliable D call. With 3 bases removed from V and 6 bases from J, the gap between germline ends came to 13 bases. The CDR3 has 15 residues. Per the germline V gene, CDR1 is SGHRS and CDR2 is YFSETQ. Written as DNA, the CDR3 is TGCGCCAGCAGCTCGGAGGGAAACTCTAATTCACCCCTCCACTTT. It specifies CASSSEGNSNSPLHF. Full variable domain (missing parts from reference TRBV5-1 and TRBJ1-6): KAGVTQTPRYLIKTRGQQVTLSCSPISGHRSVSWYQQTPGQGLQFLFEYFSETQRNKGNFPGRFSGRQFSNSRSEMNVSTLELGDSALYLCASSSEGNSNSPLHFGNGTRLTVT.

The chain employs TRBV9 and TRBJ2-7, with 8 bases fitting TRBD2. The CDR3 totals 12 residues. Looked up from germline, CDR1 is SGDLS and CDR2 is YYNGEE. The V and J ends lost 4 bases and 6 bases, in that order; junction bases with no gene match: 3. CDR3 bases: TGTGCCAGCAGCAAAGGGACTAGCGAGCAGTACTTC. Translating gives CASSKGTSEQYF.

The rearrangement uses TRBV6-1 and TRBJ1-5; possible D gene TRBD1, 5 bases. The CDR3 runs to 14 residues. Germline lookup yields CDR1 MNHNS and CDR2 SASEGT. The ends were cut back, 0 bases at V and 15 bases at J, with 18 bases in the middle. The CDR3 protein is CASSEAPFRGQGHF. CDR3 DNA: TGTGCCAGCAGTGAAGCCCCCTTTCGGGGCCAGGGGCATTTT.

V is TRBV2 and J is TRBJ2-2; no firm D call. CDR1 is SNHLY, CDR2 FYNNEI, per germline. The CDR3 spans 14 residues. V lost 2 bases and J 4 bases, leaving 8 bases between the germline ends. The CDR3 reads CASSELLPTGELFF. The CDR3 DNA is TGTGCCAGCAGTGAATTACTTCCCACCGGGGAGCTGTTTTTT.

The chain couples TRBV7-3 to TRBJ2-1, with D possibly TRBD2 on 6 matching bases. Trimming removed 4 bases at V and 8 bases at J, with 9 bases between. Germline lookup yields CDR1 SGHTA and CDR2 FQGTGA. This CDR3 region has 12 residues. CDR3 DNA sequence: TGTGCCAGCAGCTCTACGGGGGATGAGCAGTTCTTC. Translated, it gives CASSSTGDEQFF.

The chain links TRBV6-1 to TRBJ2-7, with D perhaps matching TRBD2 (5 bases). The CDR3 covers 16 residues. The germline V gene encodes CDR1 MNHNS and CDR2 SASEGT. With 0 bases removed from V and 0 bases from J, the gap between germline ends came to 12 bases. The CDR3 nucleotides read TGTGCCAGCAGTGAAGCAACGGGGATCCTCTCCTACGAGCAGTACTTC. Its translation: CASSEATGILSYEQYF.